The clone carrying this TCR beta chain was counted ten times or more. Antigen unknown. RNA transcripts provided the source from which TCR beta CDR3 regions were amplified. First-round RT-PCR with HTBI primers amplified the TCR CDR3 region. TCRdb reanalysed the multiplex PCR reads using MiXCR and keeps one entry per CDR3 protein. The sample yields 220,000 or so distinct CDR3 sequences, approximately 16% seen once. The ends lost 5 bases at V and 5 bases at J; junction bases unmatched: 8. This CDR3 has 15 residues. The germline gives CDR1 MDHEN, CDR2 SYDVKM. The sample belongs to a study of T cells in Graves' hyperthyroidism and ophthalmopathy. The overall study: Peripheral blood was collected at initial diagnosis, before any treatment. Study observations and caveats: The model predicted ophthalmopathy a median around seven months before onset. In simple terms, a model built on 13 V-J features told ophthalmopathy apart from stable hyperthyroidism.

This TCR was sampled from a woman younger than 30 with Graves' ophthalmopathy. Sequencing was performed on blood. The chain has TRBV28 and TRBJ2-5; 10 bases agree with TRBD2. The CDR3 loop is CASSTQRGGRETQYF. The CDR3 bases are TGTGCCAGCAGTACTCAGCGGGGGGGACGGGAGACCCAGTACTTC.